The table lists the clone carrying this T cell receptor beta chain with many counts. With MiXCR, TCRdb reprocessed the PCR reads. Among tens of thousands of clones listed, more than 9.5% were seen once. Thyroid surgery was preceded by no treatment in any patient. These data belong to a study of metastatic and nonmetastatic thyroid tumors. CDR3 length: 14 residues. The V end lost 6 bases, the J end lost 2 bases, and 13 bases lay between the germline ends. The sequencing sample was made of blood. This chain uses TRBV12-3 or TRBV12-4 with TRBJ2-5, with D possibly TRBD2 on 5 matching bases. The clonotype comes from a female donor with papillary thyroid cancer or a benign thyroid nodule (not recorded which). Some clones in this sample may be carry-over from other donors' samples. The CDR3 region has the DNA TGTGCCAGCAGCCTAGGACTCAGACAAGAGACCCAGTACTTC. It codes for CASSLGLRQETQYF.